The present TCR beta chain was sequenced within a study of technical replicates of blood from a few donors. Sequenced by immunoSEQ multiplex PCR; TCRdb stores in-frame clones only, minus some. Of some 60,000 clones listed, 91% are singletons. The V gene's germline CDR1 is MGHRA and CDR2 YSYEKL. The ends lost 2 bases at V and 3 bases at J; junction bases unmatched: 7. The CDR3 is 16 residues long. Sequencing input: PBMCs. This chain uses TRBV4-1 with TRBJ2-1, with 7 positions matching TRBD2. The receptor was derived from a human donor in good health. Some clones in this sample may be carry-over from other donors' samples. The CDR3 DNA reads TGCGCCAGCAGCCAACCTTGGGGGGGGGACTACAATGAGCAGTTCTTC. Its translation is CASSQPWGGDYNEQFF.